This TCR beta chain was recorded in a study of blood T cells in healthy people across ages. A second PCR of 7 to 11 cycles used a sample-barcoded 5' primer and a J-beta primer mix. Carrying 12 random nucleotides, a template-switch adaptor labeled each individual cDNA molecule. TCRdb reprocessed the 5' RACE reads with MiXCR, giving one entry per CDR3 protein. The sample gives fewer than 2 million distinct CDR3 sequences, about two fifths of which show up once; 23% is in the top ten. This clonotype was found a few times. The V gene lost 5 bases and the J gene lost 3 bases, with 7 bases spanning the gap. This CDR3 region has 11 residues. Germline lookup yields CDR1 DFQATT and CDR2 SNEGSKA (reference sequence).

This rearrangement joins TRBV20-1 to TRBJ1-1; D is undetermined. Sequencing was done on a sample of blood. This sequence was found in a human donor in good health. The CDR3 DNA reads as TGCAGTGCTCCACTTTACACTGAAGCTTTCTTT. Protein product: CSAPLYTEAFF.